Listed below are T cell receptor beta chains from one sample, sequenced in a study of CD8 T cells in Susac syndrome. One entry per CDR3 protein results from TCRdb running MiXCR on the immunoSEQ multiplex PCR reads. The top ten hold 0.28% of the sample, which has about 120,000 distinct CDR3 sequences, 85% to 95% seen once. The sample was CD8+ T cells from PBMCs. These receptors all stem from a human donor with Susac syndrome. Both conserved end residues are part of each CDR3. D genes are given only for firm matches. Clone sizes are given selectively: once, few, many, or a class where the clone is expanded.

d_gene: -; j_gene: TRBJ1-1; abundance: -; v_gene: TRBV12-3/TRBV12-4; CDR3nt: TGTGCCAGCAGCAGTTTATCAGTGGGGCCCCTGATGAACACTGAAGCTTTCTTT; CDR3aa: CASSSLSVGPLMNTEAFF
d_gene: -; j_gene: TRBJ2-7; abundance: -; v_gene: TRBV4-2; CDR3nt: TGTGCCAGCAGCCAAGTAGTTTTCTACGAGCAGTACTTC; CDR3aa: CASSQVVFYEQYF
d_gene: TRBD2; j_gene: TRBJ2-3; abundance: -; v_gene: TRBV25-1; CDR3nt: TGTGCCAGCAGTGAAGGGACTAGCGGGGGGAGGACAGATACGCAGTATTTT; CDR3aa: CASSEGTSGGRTDTQYF
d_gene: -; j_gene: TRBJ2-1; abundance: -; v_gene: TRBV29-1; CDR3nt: TGCAGCGTGTTCGGCTTATACAATGAGCAGTTCTTC; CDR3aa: CSVFGLYNEQFF
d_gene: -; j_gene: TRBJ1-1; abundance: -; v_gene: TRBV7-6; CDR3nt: TGTGCCAGCAAAGTCGGAGAGGGCACTGAAGCTTTCTTT; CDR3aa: CASKVGEGTEAFF
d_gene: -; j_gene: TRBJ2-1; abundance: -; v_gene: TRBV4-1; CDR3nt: TGCGCCAGCAGCCAAGATTGGGGGAGCTCCTACAATGAGCAGTTCTTC; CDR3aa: CASSQDWGSSYNEQFF
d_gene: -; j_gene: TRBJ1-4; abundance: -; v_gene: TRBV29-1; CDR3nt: TGCAGCGTTTACGGGGAAAAACTGTTTTTT; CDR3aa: CSVYGEKLFF
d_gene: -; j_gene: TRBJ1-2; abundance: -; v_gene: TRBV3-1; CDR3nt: TGTGCCAGCAGCCAATCCCAGGAGGTACATAACTATGGCTACACCTTC; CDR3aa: CASSQSQEVHNYGYTF
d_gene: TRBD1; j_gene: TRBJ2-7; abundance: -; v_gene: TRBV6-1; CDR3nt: TGTGCCAGCAGTGAAGGGGACAGCCAGATCTACGAGCAGTACTTC; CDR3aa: CASSEGDSQIYEQYF
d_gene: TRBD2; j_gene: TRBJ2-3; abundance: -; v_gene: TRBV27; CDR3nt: TGTGCCAGCAGTCCGGGACTAGGTGGAGATACGCAGTATTTT; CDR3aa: CASSPGLGGDTQYF
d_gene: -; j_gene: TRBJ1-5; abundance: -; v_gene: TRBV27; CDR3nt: TGTGCCAGCAGCTTTGGGGGCGGACAGCCCCAGCATTTT; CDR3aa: CASSFGGGQPQHF
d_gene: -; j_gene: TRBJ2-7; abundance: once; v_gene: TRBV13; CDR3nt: TGTGCCAGCAGCTTAGGCGACCGATCGAGCTCCTACGAGCAGTACTTC; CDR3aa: CASSLGDRSSSYEQYF
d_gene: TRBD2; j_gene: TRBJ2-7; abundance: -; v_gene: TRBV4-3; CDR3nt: TGCGCCAGCAGCCAAGATTGGGGGGGGACGTGGGAGCAGTACTTC; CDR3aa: CASSQDWGGTWEQYF
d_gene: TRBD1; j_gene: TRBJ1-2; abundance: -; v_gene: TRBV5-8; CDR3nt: TGTGCCAGCACTCCAGGGGGTGGCTACACCTTC; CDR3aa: CASTPGGGYTF
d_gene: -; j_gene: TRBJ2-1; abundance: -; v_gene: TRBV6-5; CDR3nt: TGTGCCAGCAGTTACTCGGAGACAGGCCCGTACAATGAGCAGTTCTTC; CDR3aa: CASSYSETGPYNEQFF
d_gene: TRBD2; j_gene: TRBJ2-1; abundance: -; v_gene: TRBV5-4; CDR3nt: TGTGCCAGCAGTGAGAGTAGCGGGGGGCCGTATGAGCAGTTCTTC; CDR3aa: CASSESSGGPYEQFF
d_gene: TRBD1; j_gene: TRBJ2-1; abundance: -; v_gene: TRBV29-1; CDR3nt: TGCAGCGCCCAGGGACAGATCTCCTACAATGAGCAGTTCTTC; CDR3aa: CSAQGQISYNEQFF
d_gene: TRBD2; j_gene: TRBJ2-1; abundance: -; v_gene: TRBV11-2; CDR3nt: TGTGCCAGCAGCTTCCCCCTAGCGGGGGGGGTAAATGAGCAGTTCTTC; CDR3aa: CASSFPLAGGVNEQFF
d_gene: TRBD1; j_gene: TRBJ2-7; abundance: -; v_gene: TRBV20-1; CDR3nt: TGCAGTGCTAGAGGAGACAGGGCAGGCTACGAGCAGTACTTC; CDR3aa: CSARGDRAGYEQYF
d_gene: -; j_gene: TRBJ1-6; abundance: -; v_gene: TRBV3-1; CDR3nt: TGTGCCAGCAGCCAACATAACGTGCCCCTCCACTTT; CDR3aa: CASSQHNVPLHF
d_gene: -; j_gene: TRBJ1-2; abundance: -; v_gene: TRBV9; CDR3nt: TGTGCCAGCAGCGCCGCAGGGAATGGCTACACCTTC; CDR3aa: CASSAAGNGYTF
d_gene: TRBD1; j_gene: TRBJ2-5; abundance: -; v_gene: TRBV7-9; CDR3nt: TGTGCCAGCAGCTCCTACCGGGACAGGGTACAAGAGACCCAGTACTTC; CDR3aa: CASSSYRDRVQETQYF
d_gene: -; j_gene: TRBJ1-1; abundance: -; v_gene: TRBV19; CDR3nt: TGTGCCAGTAGTCTCGGGCCCACTGAAGCTTTCTTT; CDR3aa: CASSLGPTEAFF